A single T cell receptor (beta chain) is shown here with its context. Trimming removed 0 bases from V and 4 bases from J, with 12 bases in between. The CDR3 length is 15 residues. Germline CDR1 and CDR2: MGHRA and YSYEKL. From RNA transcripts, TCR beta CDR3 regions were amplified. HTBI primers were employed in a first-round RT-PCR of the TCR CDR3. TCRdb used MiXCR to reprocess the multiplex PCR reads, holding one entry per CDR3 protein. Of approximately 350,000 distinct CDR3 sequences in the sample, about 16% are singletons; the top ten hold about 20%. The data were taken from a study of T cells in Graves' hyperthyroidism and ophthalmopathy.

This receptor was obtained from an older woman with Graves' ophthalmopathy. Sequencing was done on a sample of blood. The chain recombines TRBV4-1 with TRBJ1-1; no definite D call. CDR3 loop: CASSQEGLYGTEAFF. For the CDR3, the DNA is TGCGCCAGCAGCCAAGAAGGTCTGTATGGCACTGAAGCTTTCTTT.